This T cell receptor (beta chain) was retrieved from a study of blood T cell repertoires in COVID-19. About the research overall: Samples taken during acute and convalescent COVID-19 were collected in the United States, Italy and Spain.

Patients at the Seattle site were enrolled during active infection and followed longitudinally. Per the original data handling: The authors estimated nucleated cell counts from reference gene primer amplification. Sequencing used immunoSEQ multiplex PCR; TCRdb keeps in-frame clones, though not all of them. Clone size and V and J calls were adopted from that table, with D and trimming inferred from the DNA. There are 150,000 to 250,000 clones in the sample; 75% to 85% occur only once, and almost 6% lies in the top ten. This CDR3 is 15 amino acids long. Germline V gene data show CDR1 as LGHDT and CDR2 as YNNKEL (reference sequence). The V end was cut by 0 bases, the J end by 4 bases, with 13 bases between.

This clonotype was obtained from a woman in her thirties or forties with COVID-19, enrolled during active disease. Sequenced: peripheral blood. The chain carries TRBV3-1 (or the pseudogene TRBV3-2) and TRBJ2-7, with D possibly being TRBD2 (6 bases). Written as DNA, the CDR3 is TGTGCCAGCAGCCAAGAACTGGGGGAGGATTACGAGCAGTACTTC. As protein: CASSQELGEDYEQYF.